The 7 T cell receptor beta chains below come from one sample, sequenced in a study of cytomegalovirus exposure and HLA in healthy donors. Amplification used 60 Vbeta primers and 13 Jbeta primers. Sequenced by immunoSEQ multiplex PCR; TCRdb stores in-frame clones only, minus some. This table holds roughly 180,000 clones, around four fifths found once. The source material was PBMCs. These receptors came from a girl between 5 and 17 years old in good health and CMV-seropositive.

V is TRBV27 and J is TRBJ1-1; 9 nucleotides agree with TRBD1. The CDR3 spans 15 residues. Germline V gene lookup returns CDR1 MNHEY and CDR2 SMNVEV (reference sequence). V was clipped by 7 bases and J by 5 bases; unmatched bases: 11. The CDR3 coding sequence is TGTGCCAGCAATTCCCTACAGGGGGCGCGAACTGAAGCTTTCTTT. It specifies CASNSLQGARTEAFF.

The V and J genes are TRBV7-8 and TRBJ1-1; TRBD1 matches at 7 bases. The CDR3 totals 13 residues. Trimming at V came to 1 base and at J to 11 bases, leaving 7 bases not matched to a gene. Per germline, CDR1 SGHVS and CDR2 FQNEAQ. Here the CDR3 DNA reads TGTGCCAGCAGCTTAGAAGGGGGCAGGTATGCTTTCTTT. This sequence encodes CASSLEGGRYAFF.

The chain carries TRBV6-4 and TRBJ2-1; TRBD2 agrees at 8 bases. Germline CDR1 and CDR2: MRHNA and SNTAGT. CDR3 size: 15 residues. V shed 0 bases and J 8 bases; nucleotides not matched to a gene: 6. CDR3 nucleotides: TGTGCCAGCAGTGACTCTGGCGGGGGGATCTATGAGCAGTTCTTC. This translates into CASSDSGGGIYEQFF.

The chain combines TRBV6-1 with TRBJ2-7, with 9 nucleotides matching TRBD2. This CDR3 is 14 amino acids long. Trimming at V came to 6 bases and at J to 1 base, leaving 4 bases not matched to a gene. Germline V gene sequence: CDR1 MNHNS, CDR2 SASEGT. CDR3 nucleotide sequence: TGTGCCAGCAGGGACCTAGCGGGGTCCTACGAGCAGTACTTC. It specifies CASRDLAGSYEQYF.

This clone appeared a few times. This chain uses TRBV29-1 with TRBJ1-2; TRBD1 agrees at 7 bases. CDR1 is SQVTM, CDR2 ANQGSEA, per germline. The CDR3 runs to 12 residues. V lost 6 bases, J lost 8 bases, and 9 bases stayed unmatched. CDR3 nucleotides: TGCAGCGTCGCTGACAGGGTGGAGGGCTACACCTTC. Its translation is CSVADRVEGYTF.

The chain recombines TRBV6-5 with TRBJ1-2; TRBD1 aligns across 7 bases. The CDR3 is made up of 15 amino acids. Germline CDR1 is MNHEY and CDR2 is SVGAGI. Germline trimming cut 4 bases from V and 4 bases from J; bases unmatched to any gene: 9. The CDR3 DNA reads as TGTGCCAGCAGTTCCGACGGGACAGCCTTCTATGGCTACACCTTC. It encodes CASSSDGTAFYGYTF.

This chain links TRBV6-5 with TRBJ1-1; 8 nucleotides line up with TRBD1. J was trimmed by 1 base and V by 7 bases; bases with no gene match: 5. CDR3 length: 14 amino acids. Germline V gene data show CDR1 as MNHEY and CDR2 as SVGAGI. DNA of the CDR3: TGTGCCAGCACCGCCGGGACAGGGAACACTGAAGCTTTCTTT. This encodes CASTAGTGNTEAFF.